This TCR beta chain was observed in a study of cytomegalovirus exposure and HLA in healthy donors. Study findings and constraints: For presence/absence analyses, sequencing depth was assumed to be roughly uniform across donors. A later analysis revealed that TCR association rates differed between HLA loci, peaking at DRB1 and bottoming out at HLA-C. In an earlier analysis, in some 600 donors, most V segments appeared productive either ~87% or ~30% of the time. One cluster of highly shared sequence variants probably arose as a sequencing artifact.

Details on this clone: Its specificity is not known.

Trimming stripped 3 bases from V and 3 bases from J, with 9 bases between. Germline V gene sequence: CDR1 MNHEY, CDR2 SMNVEV (reference sequence). The length of the CDR3 is 14 residues. Primers for the PCR totalled 60 Vbeta and 13 Jbeta. Libraries were prepared by immunoSEQ multiplex PCR; TCRdb keeps only in-frame clonotypes and omits some of them. The sample holds 140,000 to 150,000 clones, 60% to 80% seen once. The source of this sequence is a woman aged 25 to 45 in good health and CMV-seronegative. The chain carries TRBV27 and TRBJ1-5; D gene unclear. Sequenced input: PBMCs. The CDR3 nucleotides read TGTGCCAGCAGTTTCCGCGGCCCCAATCAGCCCCAGCATTTT. As protein: CASSFRGPNQPQHF.